Given below is one T cell receptor (beta chain) in context. What it binds is not known. The data are from a study of T cell repertoires in cytomegalovirus infection. The overall study: TCR beta signatures that were public indicated CMV infection and matching HLA type. The study, taken as a whole, reports: CMV-specific TCR beta clonotypes restricted by HLA-C dominated the ex vivo response.

Germline CDR1 reads SGDLS; CDR2 reads YYNGEE. CDR3 size: 15 residues. Trimming pared 3 bases from V and 8 bases from J, leaving 15 bases between. TCRdb called the reads again in MiXCR, with one record for every CDR3 protein. This table holds some 920,000 distinct CDR3 sequences, around a third found once. The chain couples TRBV9 to TRBJ1-6, with D uncertain. The receptor was derived from a human donor in good health (CMV status not recorded). Some clones in this sample may be carry-over from other donors' samples. This specimen consisted of cultured CD8+ T cells from PBMCs, obtained from culture after CMV antigen stimulation. The CDR3: CASSAGLGEDSPLHF. DNA of the CDR3: TGTGCCAGCAGCGCGGGCCTTGGGGAGGATTCACCCCTCCACTTT.